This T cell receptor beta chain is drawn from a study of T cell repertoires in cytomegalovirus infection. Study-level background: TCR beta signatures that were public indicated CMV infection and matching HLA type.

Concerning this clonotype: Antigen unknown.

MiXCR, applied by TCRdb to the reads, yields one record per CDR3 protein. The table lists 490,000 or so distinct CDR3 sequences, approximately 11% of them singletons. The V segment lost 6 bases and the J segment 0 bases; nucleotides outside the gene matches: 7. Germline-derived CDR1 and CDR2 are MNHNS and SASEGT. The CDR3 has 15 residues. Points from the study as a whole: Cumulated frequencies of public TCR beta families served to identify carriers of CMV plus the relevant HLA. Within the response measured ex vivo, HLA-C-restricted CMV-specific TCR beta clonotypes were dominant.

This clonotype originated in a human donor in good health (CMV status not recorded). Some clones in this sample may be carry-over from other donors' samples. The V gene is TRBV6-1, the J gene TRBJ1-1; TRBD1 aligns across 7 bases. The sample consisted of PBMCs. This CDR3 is CASRPTDRMNTEAFF. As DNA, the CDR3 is TGTGCCAGCAGACCCACGGACAGGATGAACACTGAAGCTTTCTTT.